These T cell receptor beta chains were read from a single sample in a study of blood T cell repertoires in COVID-19. TCRdb's table, derived via immunoSEQ multiplex PCR, lists solely in-frame clones and lacks some. The sample shows under 200,000 clones, around four fifths of them seen only once. The sample taken for sequencing was PBMCs or T cells enriched from blood (not recorded which). These TCRs come from a woman between 45 and 65 years old who had recovered from COVID-19. CDR3s include the opening cysteine and the closing phenylalanine or tryptophan.

v_gene,j_gene,CDR3aa
TRBV11-2,TRBJ1-4,CASSLGQGEKLFF
TRBV7-2,TRBJ2-7,CASSLGPGLVSYEQYF
TRBV19,TRBJ1-5,CASSITAGQPQHF
TRBV18,TRBJ2-2,CASSPMTGNTGELFF
TRBV4-1,TRBJ2-2,CASSQLAGVSGELFF
TRBV10-3,TRBJ1-2,CAISESQGSYGYTF
TRBV19,TRBJ2-3,CAASSGGSDTQYF
TRBV7-6,TRBJ2-3,CASSLAIEATDTQYF
TRBV12-3/TRBV12-4,TRBJ1-1,CASSRTDYTEAFF
TRBV5-5,TRBJ1-1,CASSLTANTEAFF
TRBV6-2/TRBV6-3,TRBJ2-5,CASSPPGLETQYF
TRBV10-2,TRBJ1-2,CASSFDLSSGYTF
TRBV5-1,TRBJ1-3,CASSLGSSGNTIYF
TRBV5-1,TRBJ2-2,CASSLSQVAGELFF
TRBV7-2,TRBJ2-1,CASSLVGTSGSNEQFF
TRBV9,TRBJ2-2,CASSEGIRLNTGELFF
TRBV11-3,TRBJ1-3,CASSLSLPPRNTIYF
TRBV19,TRBJ1-4,CASSIGQAWELFF
TRBV7-9,TRBJ2-7,CASSLDRQGRAYEQYF
TRBV10-1,TRBJ2-5,CASGGEEGKTQYF
TRBV6-5,TRBJ1-3,CASRVTGSGNTIYF
TRBV5-4,TRBJ1-2,CASSLDGNYGYTF
TRBV7-6,TRBJ2-3,CASSVGTSGRTDTQYF
TRBV7-2,TRBJ1-2,CASSLAVWSGGYGYTF
TRBV10-2,TRBJ1-4,CASSRTNEKLFF
TRBV19,TRBJ1-4,CASSRAGTGAPATNEKLFF
TRBV27,TRBJ1-1,CASSLSMGGNTEAFF
TRBV9,TRBJ1-4,CASSGGTAEKLFF
TRBV28,TRBJ2-2,CASRMILAGYTGELFF
TRBV19,TRBJ1-5,CASSTTGTGNQPQHF
TRBV15,TRBJ1-1,CATSRPGGTRNTEAFF
TRBV12-3/TRBV12-4,TRBJ2-2,CASSPLAGELFF
TRBV5-6,TRBJ1-4,CASSPRGTVGEKLFF
TRBV27,TRBJ1-4,CASSSLLRQTEKLFF
TRBV7-9,TRBJ2-1,CASSLGASGPYNEQFF
TRBV27,TRBJ2-7,CASSRTGGVEQYF
TRBV28,TRBJ1-5,CASSLYSNQPQHF
TRBV5-1,TRBJ1-1,CASSRGDGQNTEAFF
TRBV11-3,TRBJ2-3,CASLGGGTDTQYF